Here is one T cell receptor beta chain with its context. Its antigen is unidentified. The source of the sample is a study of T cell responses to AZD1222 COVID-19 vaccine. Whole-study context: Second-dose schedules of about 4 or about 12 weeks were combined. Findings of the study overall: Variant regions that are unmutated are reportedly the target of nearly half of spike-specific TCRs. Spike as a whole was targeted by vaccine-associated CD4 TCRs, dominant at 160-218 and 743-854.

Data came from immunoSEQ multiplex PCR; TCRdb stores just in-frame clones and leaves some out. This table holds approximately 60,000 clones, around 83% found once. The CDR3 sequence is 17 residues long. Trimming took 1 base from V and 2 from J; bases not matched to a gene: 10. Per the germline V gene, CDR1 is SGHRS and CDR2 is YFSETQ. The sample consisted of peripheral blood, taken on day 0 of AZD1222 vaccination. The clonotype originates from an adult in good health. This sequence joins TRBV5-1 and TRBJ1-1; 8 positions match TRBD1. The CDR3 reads CASSLRGGTGGNTEAFF. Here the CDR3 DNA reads TGCGCCAGCAGCTTGAGAGGGGGAACAGGGGGTAACACTGAAGCTTTCTTT.